This TCR beta chain emerged from a study of control samples from healthy donors and cancer patients (TCRdb year 2020). The CDR3 starts with the cysteine, ends with the phenylalanine, and has 15 residues. Just CDR3 DNA is preserved here, 45 bases in frame from base 1. CDR1 and CDR2 are read off the germline V gene as SGHRS and YFSETQ. The V and J ends are trimmed by 0 bases and 4 bases, leaving 11 bases between them. This clone has only a few counts. It has no known antigen specificity. No much larger clone is present one base from it, and per-base qualities are unavailable. Other DNA sequences in the sample encode the same CDR3. The protocol used for the library was the immunoSEQ multiplex PCR assay. What TCRdb holds here is the immuneACCESS table cut down to in-frame rearrangements. Part of the clones is not present; checked against another copy, under half of the missing clones reflect an unresolved V gene, and the others are unexplained. The sample includes some 120,000 clones, with approximately 90% observed a single time. Of the sample, about 2.5% falls within the top ten clones.

This clonotype originated in a young man in good health. The sequencing sample was made of blood. The chain links TRBV5-1 with TRBJ1-5; a tentative D call is TRBD1 (6 bases match). CDR3 region: CASSLDGQPNQPQHF. The DNA sequence reads TGCGCCAGCAGCTTGGACGGACAGCCTAATCAGCCCCAGCATTTT.